Given below is one T cell receptor (beta chain) in context. The antigen is unknown. This sample stems from a study of cytomegalovirus exposure and HLA in healthy donors. Study results and limitations: HLA allele associations emerged for about 18,000 TCR beta sequences in a later analysis, at 0.05 false discovery rate. Several of the most significant clusters appeared, in a later analysis, to be linked to common viral pathogens. One later analysis reportedly identified an Asian-associated ancestry cluster that showed fewer N-insertions than the roughly 620-donor mean.

V lost 4 bases, J lost 3 bases, and 5 bases stayed unmatched. This CDR3 has 14 amino acids. Germline-derived CDR1 and CDR2 are SGHNT and YYREEE (reference sequence). The PCR was carried out with 60 Vbeta primers and 13 Jbeta primers. The data were produced by immunoSEQ multiplex PCR, yet TCRdb's version contains in-frame clones alone and is incomplete. This table holds roughly 220,000 clones, 70% found once. The sequence derives from a man in his forties or fifties in good health and CMV-seropositive. Input material: PBMCs. This chain uses TRBV5-4 with TRBJ2-7; TRBD1 matches 9 bases. Here the CDR3 DNA reads TGTGCCAGCAGCCCCGGGGGACAGGGCTACGAGCAGTACTTC. Translated: CASSPGGQGYEQYF.